This TCR beta chain was sequenced during a study of blood T cell repertoires in COVID-19. On the study more broadly: Whether acute or convalescent, the COVID-19 samples came from the United States, Italy and Spain.

The CDR3 spans 13 residues. Germline CDR1 is MDHEN and CDR2 is SYDVKM. The J segment lost 10 bases and the V segment lost 2 bases, leaving 5 bases of the junction unmatched. How the authors handled the data: Nucleated cell number was recorded as an estimate derived from reference gene primer amplification. Clones were sequenced by immunoSEQ multiplex PCR, and TCRdb holds only the in-frame ones, with some missing. That table supplies the V and J calls and clone size; D and trimming were determined from the DNA. The table has about 130,000 clones, about 80% seen once. The table lists this clone with a count of one.

The source is a woman between 45 and 65 years old with acute or convalescent COVID-19. Input material: peripheral blood. The chain has TRBV28 and TRBJ1-1; 9 bases line up with TRBD1. In DNA, the CDR3 is TGTGCCAGCAGTTTACCGGGACAGGGTAGAGCTTTCTTT. It specifies CASSLPGQGRAFF.